Each of the 3 T cell receptor beta chains below was sequenced from the same sample in a study of post-analysis software for immune sequencing data. Sequencing libraries made from TCR beta cDNA carried unique molecular identifiers. TCRdb re-called the PCR reads with MiXCR, one entry per CDR3 protein. The data hold roughly 160,000 distinct CDR3 sequences, with around 36% observed a single time. The sequences come from blood, collected after autologous hematopoietic stem cell transplantation. The receptors originated from a girl aged 5-17 years with multiple sclerosis.

The chain combines TRBV7-2 with TRBJ1-4, with TRBD1 matching 10 bases. The CDR3 covers 18 residues. Germline CDR1 is SGHTA and CDR2 is FQGNSA. Germline trimming cut 2 bases from V and 0 bases from J; bases unmatched to any gene: 6. For the CDR3, the DNA is TGTGCCAGCAGCTTAATGGGACAGGGGTTTGCAACTAATGAAAAACTGTTTTTT. Translating it yields CASSLMGQGFATNEKLFF.

In its sample, this clonotype was seen a few times. The chain carries TRBV7-2 and TRBJ2-1; no definite D call. In germline, CDR1 is SGHTA, CDR2 FQGNSA. The CDR3 runs to 14 residues. The V gene lost 3 bases and the J gene lost 3 bases, with 9 bases spanning the gap. The CDR3 DNA is TGTGCCAGCAGCTTTCCGGGCATCTACAATGAGCAGTTCTTC. Amino acids: CASSFPGIYNEQFF.

The sample holds many counts of this clonotype. V usage is TRBV11-2 and J usage is TRBJ2-3; no definite D call. Germline CDR1 SGHAT, CDR2 FQNNGV. Between the trimmed V and J ends, which lost 5 bases and 2 bases, there was a span of 29 bases. The CDR3 runs to 20 residues. CDR3 sequence: CASSQSTPLARGATTDTQYF. For the CDR3, the DNA is TGTGCCAGCAGCCAGAGTACTCCGTTAGCTCGCGGAGCCACCACAGATACGCAGTATTTT.